A single sample is the source of the 11 T cell receptor beta chains below, sequenced in a study of T-cell memory formation after mild COVID-19. TCRdb reprocessed the 5' RACE reads via MiXCR and lists one record per CDR3 protein. The table records about 150,000 distinct CDR3 sequences, roughly 21% of them present only once. Sequenced material: PBMCs or a T cell subset sorted from them (not recorded which). The receptor source for this set is an adult woman who had mild COVID-19 (a few samples of this study predate the infection). Cell type and time point are not known.

This clonotype was detected a few times. The chain links TRBV12-3 or TRBV12-4 to TRBJ2-1; TRBD1 might be the D (6 bases). V dropped 5 bases and J dropped 8 bases, with 16 bases sitting between them. There are 14 residues in the CDR3. The CDR3 region has the DNA TGTGCCAGCAGTCTCTCCACACAGGGCTATGAGCAGTTCTTC. Protein sequence: CASSLSTQGYEQFF.

The CDR3 loop reads CASSRQGNSNQPQHF. CDR3 sequence (DNA): TGTGCCAGCAGTAGACAGGGGAATAGCAATCAGCCCCAGCATTTT. The chain couples TRBV12-3 or TRBV12-4 to TRBJ1-5; TRBD1 agrees at 8 bases. The CDR3 spans 15 residues. V gave up 5 bases and J gave up 0 bases; unmatched junction bases: 3.

The J gene is TRBJ2-3, the V gene TRBV18, with 7 bases identical to TRBD1. The length of the CDR3 is 14 residues. Per germline, CDR1 KGHSH and CDR2 LQKENI. The V segment lost 1 base and the J segment 4 bases; nucleotides outside the gene matches: 2. The CDR3 DNA reads TGTGCCAGCTCACCACTCCAGGGGGCAGATACGCAGTATTTT. Translated, it gives CASSPLQGADTQYF.

J is TRBJ1-2 and V is TRBV5-1; the D gene is possibly TRBD1 (6 bases). Germline V gives CDR1 SGHRS, CDR2 YFSETQ. The CDR3 consists of 14 residues. Deletions cut 0 bases from V and 6 bases from J, with 12 bases between. The CDR3 region is CASSLEAGADGYTF. CDR3 coding DNA: TGCGCCAGCAGCTTGGAAGCAGGGGCAGATGGCTACACCTTC.

V and J are TRBV5-1 and TRBJ2-5, with 7 positions matching TRBD1. The CDR3 consists of 14 residues. Per germline, CDR1 SGHRS and CDR2 YFSETQ. The trim removed 7 bases at V and 1 base at J, leaving 7 bases unmatched. The CDR3 is CASQPGQPQETQYF. CDR3 nucleotide sequence: TGCGCCAGCCAGCCGGGACAGCCCCAAGAGACCCAGTACTTC.

The CDR3: CASSADGQGFQETQYF. DNA for the CDR3: TGCGCCAGCAGCGCCGATGGACAGGGGTTCCAAGAGACCCAGTACTTC. The chain employs TRBV4-1 and TRBJ2-5, with 9 bases identical to TRBD1. V was pared by 5 bases and J by 1 base, with 8 bases of the junction left unmatched. This CDR3 is 16 amino acids long. The germline V gene encodes CDR1 MGHRA and CDR2 YSYEKL.

V gene TRBV28 combines with J gene TRBJ2-1; no clear D gene. Per germline, CDR1 MDHEN and CDR2 SYDVKM. The CDR3 length is 12 residues. The V end was cut by 8 bases, the J end by 2 bases, with 7 bases between. In DNA form, the CDR3 reads TGTGCCAGCCCTAAGGCCTACAATGAGCAGTTCTTC. Translated, it gives CASPKAYNEQFF. Full variable domain (outside the CDR3, taken from reference TRBV28 and TRBJ2-1): DVKVTQSSRYLVKRTGEKVFLECVQDMDHENMFWYRQDPGLGLRLIYFSYDVKMKEKGDIPEGYSVSREKKERFSLILESASTNQTSMYLCASPKAYNEQFFGPGTRLTVL.

In its sample, this clonotype was seen a few times. V and J are TRBV25-1 and TRBJ2-2, with TRBD1 matching over 9 bases. CDR1 and CDR2 (germline): MGHDK, SYGVNS. J was trimmed by 3 bases and V by 7 bases; bases with no gene match: 6. This CDR3 has 15 amino acids. CDR3 sequence (DNA): TGTGCCAGCAAAAGGACAGGGGTCGACACCGGGGAGCTGTTTTTT. Encoded protein: CASKRTGVDTGELFF. Full variable domain (missing parts from reference TRBV25-1 and TRBJ2-2): EADIYQTPRYLVIGTGKKITLECSQTMGHDKMYWYQQDPGMELHLIHYSYGVNSTEKGDLSSESTVSRIRTEHFPLTLESARPSHTSQYLCASKRTGVDTGELFFGEGSRLTVL.

This clonotype showed up just a few times. V usage is TRBV7-6 and J usage is TRBJ1-1; D is uncertain. The germline CDR1 and CDR2 sequences are SGHVS and FNYEAQ. The CDR3 covers 14 residues. V dropped 2 bases and J dropped 0 bases, with 7 bases sitting between them. In DNA, the CDR3 is TGTGCCAGCAGCTTAACGGAGATGAACACTGAAGCTTTCTTT. It codes for CASSLTEMNTEAFF.

This clonotype has just a few counts. This chain joins TRBV5-1 and TRBJ2-3; the match to TRBD2 covers 11 bases. V shed 4 bases, J shed 1 base, and the junction held 5 bases outside the gene matches. This CDR3 contains 16 residues. Germline V lookup: CDR1 SGHRS, CDR2 YFSETQ. The DNA for the CDR3 is TGCGCCAGCAGCCCCAGGACTAGCGGGCGCACAGATACGCAGTATTTT. This encodes CASSPRTSGRTDTQYF. The full variable domain, rest sourced from reference TRBV5-1 and TRBJ2-3, is KAGVTQTPRYLIKTRGQQVTLSCSPISGHRSVSWYQQTPGQGLQFLFEYFSETQRNKGNFPGRFSGRQFSNSRSEMNVSTLELGDSALYLCASSPRTSGRTDTQYFGPGTRLTVL.

This clonotype has just a few counts. The V gene is TRBV20-1, the J gene TRBJ2-7; a possible D gene is TRBD1 (6 bases). In germline, CDR1 is DFQATT, CDR2 SNEGSKA (reference sequence). The CDR3 length is 16 residues. Trimming pared 3 bases from V and 2 bases from J, leaving 20 bases between. The CDR3: CSASRYREMAPYEQYF. Written as DNA, the CDR3 is TGCAGTGCTAGCCGTTACAGGGAGATGGCCCCCTACGAGCAGTACTTC.